One sample yielded the 27 T cell receptor beta chains listed below, sequenced in a study of CD8 T cells in Susac syndrome. Reverse transcription of roughly 0.45 to 1 ug RNA used random hexamers. TCRdb re-analysed the immunoSEQ multiplex PCR reads in MiXCR, keeping a single row per CDR3 protein. Among 150,000 to 190,000 distinct CDR3 sequences, 85% to 95% were seen once, and the ten largest hold 0.15% to 0.2%. Sequenced input: CD4+ T cells from PBMCs. Receptors were obtained from a human donor with Susac syndrome.

The genes are TRBV18 and TRBJ2-3; D not certain. V lost 1 base and J lost 2, with 16 bases in between. Germline CDR1 KGHSH, CDR2 LQKENI. The CDR3 spans 17 residues. CDR3: CASSPLASTTTTDTQYF. CDR3 coding DNA: TGTGCCAGCTCACCACTGGCCAGTACTACCACCACAGATACGCAGTATTTT.

This rearrangement joins TRBV7-9 to TRBJ2-1, with 7 bases lining up with TRBD1. This CDR3 has 12 residues. Germline trimming cut 8 bases from V and 5 bases from J; bases unmatched to any gene: 3. CDR1 is SEHNR, CDR2 FQNEAQ, per germline (reference sequence). The CDR3 loop is CASRTGNNEQFF. The CDR3 nucleotides read TGTGCCAGCCGGACAGGTAACAATGAGCAGTTCTTC.

The V and J genes are TRBV2 and TRBJ2-7; tentative D call: TRBD1 (5 bases). Trimming cost V 8 bases and J 4 bases, with 9 bases left between them. CDR3 size: 11 residues. Germline CDR1 is SNHLY and CDR2 is FYNNEI. CDR3 loop: CASQGSYEQYF. As DNA, the CDR3 is TGTGCCAGCCAGGGTTCTTACGAGCAGTACTTC.

This clonotype was seen a single time. The chain has TRBV19 and TRBJ2-7, with 8 bases fitting TRBD2. Germline CDR1 reads LNHDA; CDR2 reads SQIVND (reference sequence). Germline trimming cut 6 bases from V and 7 bases from J; bases unmatched to any gene: 11. This CDR3 has 14 residues. The CDR3 DNA sequence: TGTGCCAGTAGAAATAGCGGGGTACCCGTGGAGCAGTACTTC. Its translation: CASRNSGVPVEQYF.

The chain couples TRBV7-8 to TRBJ1-1, with a possible D match to TRBD1 (5 bases). CDR1 is SGHVS and CDR2 is FQNEAQ in the germline V gene. V was cut by 1 base and J by 5 bases, with 14 bases left in between. This CDR3 has 15 amino acids. CDR3 nucleotides: TGTGCCAGCAGCTTAGGGGACCTCAAGGGGACTGAAGCTTTCTTT. Its protein is CASSLGDLKGTEAFF.

This chain connects TRBV12-3 or TRBV12-4 to TRBJ1-3, with TRBD1 identical over 9 bases. The J segment lost 10 bases and the V segment lost 6 bases, leaving 10 bases of the junction unmatched. There are 14 residues in the CDR3. In DNA form, the CDR3 reads TGTGCCAGCAGAGGGACAGGGAGCCCGAGTACCATATATTTT. Its protein is CASRGTGSPSTIYF.

The chain combines TRBV27 with TRBJ2-4; TRBD2 matches at 7 bases. The ends lost 8 bases at V and 8 bases at J; junction bases unmatched: 6. The CDR3 sequence is 12 residues long. Germline V lookup: CDR1 MNHEY, CDR2 SMNVEV (reference sequence). The CDR3 loop is CASGLGGYIQYF. CDR3 DNA: TGTGCCAGCGGTCTGGGGGGGTACATTCAGTACTTC.

This chain connects TRBV5-1 to TRBJ2-3; D is unresolved. This CDR3 region has 13 residues. CDR1 and CDR2 (germline): SGHRS, YFSETQ. The V and J ends lost 0 bases and 3 bases respectively, with 5 bases between them. The CDR3 DNA sequence: TGCGCCAGCAGCTTGGGGCAGACAGATACGCAGTATTTT. Its protein product is CASSLGQTDTQYF.

This chain joins TRBV23-1 and TRBJ1-2; possible D gene TRBD1, 6 bases. TRBV23-1 counts as an open reading frame of uncertain function. The CDR3 length is 14 residues. V was pared by 5 bases and J by 7 bases, with 17 bases between. The CDR3 here is CASSMEGGACGYTF. CDR3 DNA: TGCGCCAGCAGTATGGAGGGGGGGGCTTGTGGCTACACCTTC.

The chain joins TRBV29-1 to TRBJ2-1, with 7 bases aligning to TRBD1. V lost 0 bases and J lost 4; bases outside the gene matches: 9. The CDR3 sequence is 16 residues long. Germline lookup yields CDR1 SQVTM and CDR2 ANQGSEA. The CDR3 sequence is CSVEDRGIRFYNEQFF. CDR3 sequence (DNA): TGCAGCGTTGAAGACAGGGGGATTAGGTTTTACAATGAGCAGTTCTTC.

V and J are TRBV29-1 and TRBJ1-5; D ambiguous. This CDR3 region has 13 residues. The V gene lost 5 bases and the J gene lost 3 bases, with 11 bases spanning the gap. From germline, CDR1 is SQVTM and CDR2 ANQGSEA. The CDR3 here is CSVRESYNQPQHF. CDR3 nucleotide sequence: TGCAGCGTTCGGGAGTCTTACAATCAGCCCCAGCATTTT.

This sequence joins TRBV3-1 and TRBJ2-1; a weak D match, TRBD1 (6 bases). V lost 4 bases to trimming and J lost 5 bases, with 24 bases between them. Per the germline V gene, CDR1 is LGHDT and CDR2 is YNNKEL (reference sequence). The CDR3 runs to 18 residues. The CDR3 DNA reads as TGTGCCAGCAGCCCCGTGGGGGCCGGACAGTATTACAACAATGAGCAGTTCTTC. It encodes CASSPVGAGQYYNNEQFF.

The chain uses TRBV29-1 and TRBJ2-3; D ambiguous. CDR1 SQVTM and CDR2 ANQGSEA come from the germline V gene. The CDR3 loop spans 12 amino acids. Deletions cut 6 bases from V and 3 bases from J, with 10 bases between. The CDR3, as DNA: TGCAGCGTACAGAGTGGGACAGATACGCAGTATTTT. Its translation: CSVQSGTDTQYF.

This chain links TRBV3-1 with TRBJ1-5, with a possible D match to TRBD1 (5 bases). CDR3 length: 15 residues. Germline V gene data show CDR1 as LGHDT and CDR2 as YNNKEL (reference sequence). V was trimmed by 0 bases and J by 4 bases, leaving 10 bases between them. The CDR3 DNA follows: TGTGCCAGCAGCCAAGATTTCCAGGGTAATCAGCCCCAGCATTTT. It encodes CASSQDFQGNQPQHF.

CDR3 nucleotides: TGTGCCAGCAGTTACAGGGATGATCAGCCCCAGCATTTT. It specifies CASSYRDDQPQHF. The chain joins TRBV27 to TRBJ1-5; perhaps TRBD1 as D (6 bases). V was clipped by 4 bases and J by 5 bases, with 9 bases between them. Germline CDR1 MNHEY, CDR2 SMNVEV (reference sequence). The length of the CDR3 is 13 residues.

The genes are TRBV19 and TRBJ2-7; 10 nucleotides agree with TRBD2. This CDR3 spans 16 amino acids. The germline CDR1 and CDR2 sequences are LNHDA and SQIVND (reference sequence). With 3 bases clipped from V and 0 bases from J, the junction kept 5 bases outside the gene matches. CDR3 sequence reads: CASSILAGARSYEQYF. CDR3 DNA: TGTGCCAGTAGTATCCTAGCGGGGGCCCGCTCCTACGAGCAGTACTTC.

V and J are TRBV12-3 or TRBV12-4 and TRBJ1-1; TRBD1 might be the D (5 bases). The CDR3 sequence is 13 residues long. V dropped 3 bases and J dropped 8 bases, with 13 bases sitting between them. CDR3 sequence: CASSFGWQGEAFF. CDR3 in DNA: TGTGCCAGCAGTTTCGGTTGGCAGGGAGAAGCTTTCTTT.

V and J are TRBV6-5 and TRBJ2-7; D is tentatively TRBD1 or TRBD2 (6 bases each). CDR1 is MNHEY, CDR2 SVGAGI, per germline. The CDR3 length is 14 residues. Trimming took 4 bases from V and 4 from J, leaving 14 bases between them. CDR3 region: CASSSQGRPYEQYF. The CDR3 region has the DNA TGTGCCAGCAGTTCTCAGGGGAGGCCTTACGAGCAGTACTTC.

V is TRBV20-1 and J is TRBJ2-1; D remains ambiguous. The germline V gene has CDR1 DFQATT and CDR2 SNEGSKA (reference sequence). This CDR3 has 10 amino acids. Trimming shortened V by 6 bases and J by 8 bases, and 8 bases separated the two germline ends. CDR3 in DNA: TGCAGTGCGAATGGTTATGAGCAGTTCTTC. It codes for CSANGYEQFF.

J is TRBJ2-1 and V is TRBV9; TRBD1 or TRBD2 may be the D gene (6 bases each). Germline assignment: CDR1 SGDLS and CDR2 YYNGEE. Trimming left V 4 bases short and J 4 bases short, with 18 bases between. This CDR3 is built from 16 residues. CDR3 sequence (DNA): TGTGCCAGCAGCTTGGTCTTAGGGGGGCCTTACAATGAGCAGTTCTTC. Its protein product is CASSLVLGGPYNEQFF.

This clonotype came up once. The chain is built from TRBV9 and TRBJ2-3, with D unresolved. Germline loops: CDR1 SGDLS, CDR2 YYNGEE. With 0 bases removed from V and 3 bases from J, the gap between germline ends came to 11 bases. The CDR3 is made up of 15 amino acids. Here the CDR3 reads CASSVVGWSTDTQYF. CDR3 DNA: TGTGCCAGCAGCGTAGTAGGTTGGTCGACAGATACGCAGTATTTT.

This chain joins TRBV12-3 or TRBV12-4 and TRBJ1-2; TRBD1 might be the D (6 bases). V was shortened by 5 bases and J by 7 bases, with 14 bases between the two germline ends. The CDR3 runs 13 residues. CDR3 nucleotide sequence: TGTGCCAGCAGTCTAACAGGGCACCGTGGCTACACCTTC. This gives the protein CASSLTGHRGYTF.

The rearrangement joins TRBV20-1 to TRBJ2-3; D remains ambiguous. Trimming removed 4 bases at V and 10 bases at J, with 24 bases between. This CDR3 spans 15 amino acids. Germline assignment: CDR1 DFQATT and CDR2 SNEGSKA (reference sequence). CDR3 in amino acids: CSATRGMVPYNAQYF. The DNA for the CDR3 is TGCAGTGCTACCCGCGGAATGGTCCCGTACAATGCGCAGTATTTT.

V usage is TRBV29-1 and J usage is TRBJ1-2; maybe TRBD1 (5 bases). The CDR3 runs 18 residues. The germline V and J ends were trimmed by 0 bases and 4 bases, with 24 bases remaining between them. From germline, CDR1 is SQVTM and CDR2 ANQGSEA. This chain's CDR3 is CSVEDRGGMWGSSYGYTF. The CDR3 DNA reads as TGCAGCGTTGAAGATCGGGGGGGTATGTGGGGAAGCAGCTATGGCTACACCTTC.

The chain has TRBV29-1 and TRBJ2-3; 10 bases are a match to TRBD2. Germline CDR1 reads SQVTM; CDR2 reads ANQGSEA. This CDR3 contains 18 residues. V shed 0 bases, J shed 1 base, and the junction held 10 bases outside the gene matches. CDR3 nucleotides: TGCAGCGTTGAAGACGTTTCACATAGCGGGGGGCGCACAGATACGCAGTATTTT. Translating gives CSVEDVSHSGGRTDTQYF.

The chain couples TRBV4-1 to TRBJ2-3, with D perhaps TRBD2 (6 bases). The germline V gene has CDR1 MGHRA and CDR2 YSYEKL. The V end lost 0 bases, the J end lost 1 base, and 11 bases lay between the germline ends. The CDR3 extends over 16 amino acids. The CDR3 bases are TGCGCCAGCAGCCAAGACGGGGGACTTGGCACAGATACGCAGTATTTT. Its translation: CASSQDGGLGTDTQYF.

The CDR3: CASSPQGAPINEQFF. The CDR3 nucleotides read TGTGCCAGCAGCCCACAGGGGGCGCCAATCAATGAGCAGTTCTTC. This chain links TRBV7-9 with TRBJ2-1; 9 positions match TRBD1. The CDR3 loop spans 15 amino acids. V dropped 5 bases and J dropped 6; count of bases not matched to a gene: 8. CDR1 is SEHNR and CDR2 is FQNEAQ in the germline V gene (reference sequence).